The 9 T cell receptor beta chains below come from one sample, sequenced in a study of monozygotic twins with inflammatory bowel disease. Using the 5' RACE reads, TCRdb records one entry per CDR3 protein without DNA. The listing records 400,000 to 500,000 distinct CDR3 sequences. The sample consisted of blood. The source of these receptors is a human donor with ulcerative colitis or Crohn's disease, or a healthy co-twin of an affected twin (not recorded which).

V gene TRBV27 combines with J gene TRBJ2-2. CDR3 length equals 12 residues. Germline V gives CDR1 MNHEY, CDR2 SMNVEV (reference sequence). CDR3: CASSRNTGELFF.

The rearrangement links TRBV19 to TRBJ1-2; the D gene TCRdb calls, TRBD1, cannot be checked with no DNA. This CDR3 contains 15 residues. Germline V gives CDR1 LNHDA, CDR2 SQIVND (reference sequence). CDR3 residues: CASSPPPRTGGAYTF. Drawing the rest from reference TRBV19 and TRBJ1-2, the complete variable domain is DGGITQSPKYLFRKEGQNVTLSCEQNLNHDAMYWYRQDPGQGLRLIYYSQIVNDFQKGDIAEGYSVSREKKESFPLTVTSAQKNPTAFYLCASSPPPRTGGAYTFGSGTRLTVV.

CDR3 residues: CASSWGLYRGTAFF. The V and J genes are TRBV6-5 and TRBJ1-1; the TCRdb D gene call, TRBD1, has no DNA to confirm it. In germline, CDR1 is MNHEY, CDR2 SVGAGI. The CDR3 runs to 14 residues.

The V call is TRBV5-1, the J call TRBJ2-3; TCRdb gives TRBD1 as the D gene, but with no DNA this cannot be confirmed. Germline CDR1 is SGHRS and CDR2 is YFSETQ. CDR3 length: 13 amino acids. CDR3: CASSTERGRTQYF.

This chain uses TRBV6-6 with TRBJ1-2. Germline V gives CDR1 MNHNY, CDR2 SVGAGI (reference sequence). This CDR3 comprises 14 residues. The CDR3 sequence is CASSYSSPGYGYTF.

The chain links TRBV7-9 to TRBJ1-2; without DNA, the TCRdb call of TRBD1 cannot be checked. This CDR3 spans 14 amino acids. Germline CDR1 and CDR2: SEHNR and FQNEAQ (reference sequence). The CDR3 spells CASRTGLANYGYTF.

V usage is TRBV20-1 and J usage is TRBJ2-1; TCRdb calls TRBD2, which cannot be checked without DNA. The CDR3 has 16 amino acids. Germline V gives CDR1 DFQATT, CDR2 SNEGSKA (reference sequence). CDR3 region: CSALILAGATNNEQFF.

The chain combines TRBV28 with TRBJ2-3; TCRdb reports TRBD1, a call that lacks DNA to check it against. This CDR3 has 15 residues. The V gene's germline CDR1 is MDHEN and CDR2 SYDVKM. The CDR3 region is CASSSRVSGADTQYF.

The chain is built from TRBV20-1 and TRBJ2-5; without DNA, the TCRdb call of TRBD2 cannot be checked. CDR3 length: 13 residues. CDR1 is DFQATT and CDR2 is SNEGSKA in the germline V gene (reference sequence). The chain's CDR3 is CSATPAGGETQYF.